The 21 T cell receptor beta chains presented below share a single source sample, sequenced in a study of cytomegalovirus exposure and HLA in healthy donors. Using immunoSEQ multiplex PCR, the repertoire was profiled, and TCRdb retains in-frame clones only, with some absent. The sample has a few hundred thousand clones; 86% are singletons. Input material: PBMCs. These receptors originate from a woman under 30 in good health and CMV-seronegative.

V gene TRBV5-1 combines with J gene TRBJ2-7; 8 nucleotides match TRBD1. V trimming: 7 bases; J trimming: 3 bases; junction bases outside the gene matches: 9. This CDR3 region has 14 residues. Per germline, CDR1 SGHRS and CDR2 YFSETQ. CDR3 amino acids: CASGVQGENYEQYF. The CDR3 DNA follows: TGCGCCAGCGGGGTACAGGGGGAGAACTACGAGCAGTACTTC.

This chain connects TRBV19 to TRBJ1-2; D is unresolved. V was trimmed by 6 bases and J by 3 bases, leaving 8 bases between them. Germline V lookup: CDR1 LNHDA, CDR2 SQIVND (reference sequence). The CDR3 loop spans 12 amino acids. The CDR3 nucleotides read TGTGCCAGTAGCCGAACAGACTATGGCTACACCTTC. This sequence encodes CASSRTDYGYTF.

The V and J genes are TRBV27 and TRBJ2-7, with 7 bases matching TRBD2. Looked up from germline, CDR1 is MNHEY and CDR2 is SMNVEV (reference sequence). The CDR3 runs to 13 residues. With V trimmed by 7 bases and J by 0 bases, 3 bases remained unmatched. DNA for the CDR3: TGTGCCAGCACGGGAGGTCCCTCCTACGAGCAGTACTTC. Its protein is CASTGGPSYEQYF.

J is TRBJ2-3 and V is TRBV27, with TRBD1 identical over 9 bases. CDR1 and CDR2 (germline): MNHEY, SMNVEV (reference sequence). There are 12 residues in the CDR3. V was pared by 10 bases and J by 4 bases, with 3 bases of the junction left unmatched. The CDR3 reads CATQGASDTQYF. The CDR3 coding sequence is TGTGCCACACAGGGGGCATCAGATACGCAGTATTTT.

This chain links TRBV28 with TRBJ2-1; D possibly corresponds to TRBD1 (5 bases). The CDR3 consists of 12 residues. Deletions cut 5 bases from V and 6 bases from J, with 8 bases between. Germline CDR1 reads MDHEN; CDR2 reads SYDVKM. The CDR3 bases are TGTGCCAGCAGTCGACAGACCAATGAGCAGTTCTTC. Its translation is CASSRQTNEQFF.

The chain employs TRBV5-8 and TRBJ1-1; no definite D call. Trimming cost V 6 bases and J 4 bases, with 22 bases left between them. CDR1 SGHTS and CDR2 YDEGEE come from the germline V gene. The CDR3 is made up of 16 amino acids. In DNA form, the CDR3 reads TGTGCCAGCACCTCCGGATTAGCCGTCGATGTCACTGAAGCTTTCTTT. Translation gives CASTSGLAVDVTEAFF.

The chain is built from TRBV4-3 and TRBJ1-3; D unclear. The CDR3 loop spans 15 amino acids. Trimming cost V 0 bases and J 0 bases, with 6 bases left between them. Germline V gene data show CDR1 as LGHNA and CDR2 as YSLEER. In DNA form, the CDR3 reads TGCGCCAGCAGCCAAGATGGCCCCTCTGGAAACACCATATATTTT. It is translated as CASSQDGPSGNTIYF.

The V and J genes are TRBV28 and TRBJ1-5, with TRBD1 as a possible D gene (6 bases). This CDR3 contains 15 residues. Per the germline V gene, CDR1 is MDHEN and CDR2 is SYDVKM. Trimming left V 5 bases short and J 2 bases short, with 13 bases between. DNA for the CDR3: TGTGCCAGCAGTACACCACAGGGCCGCAATCAGCCCCAGCATTTT. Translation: CASSTPQGRNQPQHF.

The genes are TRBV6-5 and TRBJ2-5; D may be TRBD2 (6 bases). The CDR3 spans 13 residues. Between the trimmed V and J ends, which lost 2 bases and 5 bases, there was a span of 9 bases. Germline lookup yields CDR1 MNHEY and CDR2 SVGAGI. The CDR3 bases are TGTGCCAGCAGTTACGACGGAGGGGAGACCCAGTACTTC. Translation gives CASSYDGGETQYF.

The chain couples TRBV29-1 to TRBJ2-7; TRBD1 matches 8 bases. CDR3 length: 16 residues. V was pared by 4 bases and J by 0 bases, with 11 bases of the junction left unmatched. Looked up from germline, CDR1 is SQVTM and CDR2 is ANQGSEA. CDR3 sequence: CSVAAAGGQISYEQYF. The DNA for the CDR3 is TGCAGCGTTGCAGCCGCAGGGGGCCAAATCTCCTACGAGCAGTACTTC.

The DNA of the CDR3 is TGTGCCAGCAGCCAAGTAGCATTCCCGTATGGCTACACCTTC. Translation gives CASSQVAFPYGYTF. This chain uses TRBV4-2 with TRBJ1-2; D uncertain. Trimming removed 1 base at V and 5 bases at J, with 11 bases between. The CDR3 is 14 residues long. From germline, CDR1 is LGHNA and CDR2 YNFKEQ.

The CDR3 nucleotides are TGTGCCAGCTCACCACCCCCTAGCGTGCCCCCGTTTGGCTACGAGCAGTACTTC. It encodes CASSPPPSVPPFGYEQYF. This rearrangement joins TRBV18 to TRBJ2-7; tentative D call: TRBD2 (6 bases). V was shortened by 0 bases and J by 3 bases, with 21 bases between the two germline ends. The CDR3 contains 18 residues. Germline lookup yields CDR1 KGHSH and CDR2 LQKENI.

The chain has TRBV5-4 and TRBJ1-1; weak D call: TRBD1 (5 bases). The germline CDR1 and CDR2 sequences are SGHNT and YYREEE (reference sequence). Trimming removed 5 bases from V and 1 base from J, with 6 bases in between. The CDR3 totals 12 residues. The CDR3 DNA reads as TGTGCCAGCAGGACAGAGAACACTGAAGCTTTCTTT. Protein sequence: CASRTENTEAFF.

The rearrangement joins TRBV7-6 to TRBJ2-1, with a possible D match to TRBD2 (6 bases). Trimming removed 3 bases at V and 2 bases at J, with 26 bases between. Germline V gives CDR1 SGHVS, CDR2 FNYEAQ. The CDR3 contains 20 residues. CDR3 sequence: CASSFGNSPGVVAAYNEQFF. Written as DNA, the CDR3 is TGTGCCAGCAGCTTCGGCAACTCCCCCGGGGTGGTAGCGGCCTACAATGAGCAGTTCTTC.

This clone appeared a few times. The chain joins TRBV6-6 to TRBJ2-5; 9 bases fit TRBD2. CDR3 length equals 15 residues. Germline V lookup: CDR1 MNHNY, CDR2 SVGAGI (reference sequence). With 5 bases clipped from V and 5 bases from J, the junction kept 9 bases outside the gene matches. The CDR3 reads CASSLGAGGTETQYF. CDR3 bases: TGTGCCAGCAGTCTGGGAGCGGGAGGTACGGAGACCCAGTACTTC.

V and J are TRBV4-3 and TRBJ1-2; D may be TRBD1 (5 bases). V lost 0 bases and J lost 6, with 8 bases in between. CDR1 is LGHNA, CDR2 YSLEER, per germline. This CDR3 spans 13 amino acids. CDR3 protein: CASSQDRVHGYTF. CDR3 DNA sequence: TGCGCCAGCAGCCAAGACAGGGTACATGGCTACACCTTC.

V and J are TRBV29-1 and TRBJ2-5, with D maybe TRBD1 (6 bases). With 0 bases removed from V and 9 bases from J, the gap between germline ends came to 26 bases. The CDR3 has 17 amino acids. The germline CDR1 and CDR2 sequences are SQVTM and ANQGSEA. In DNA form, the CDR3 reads TGCAGCGTTGAAGACAAGTTCCTTAGGGGGTCCGGTTCGGCCCAGTACTTC. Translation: CSVEDKFLRGSGSAQYF.

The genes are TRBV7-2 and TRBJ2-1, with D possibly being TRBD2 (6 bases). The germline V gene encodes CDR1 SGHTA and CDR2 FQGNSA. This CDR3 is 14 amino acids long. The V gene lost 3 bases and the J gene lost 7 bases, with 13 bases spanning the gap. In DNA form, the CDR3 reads TGTGCCAGCAGCTTGACTAGGCTGGCGAATGAGCAGTTCTTC. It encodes CASSLTRLANEQFF.

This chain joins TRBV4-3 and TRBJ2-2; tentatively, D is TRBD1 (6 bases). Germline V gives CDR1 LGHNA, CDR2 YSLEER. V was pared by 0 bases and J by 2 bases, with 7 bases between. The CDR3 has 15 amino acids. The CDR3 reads CASSQEDSNTGELFF. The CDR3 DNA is TGCGCCAGCAGCCAAGAGGACAGTAACACCGGGGAGCTGTTTTTT.

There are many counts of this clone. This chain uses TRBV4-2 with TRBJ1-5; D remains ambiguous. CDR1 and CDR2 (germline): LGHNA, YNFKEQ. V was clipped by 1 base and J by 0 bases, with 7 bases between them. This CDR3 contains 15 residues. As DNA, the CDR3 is TGTGCCAGCAGCCAAGTGGCAGATAGCAATCAGCCCCAGCATTTT. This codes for CASSQVADSNQPQHF.

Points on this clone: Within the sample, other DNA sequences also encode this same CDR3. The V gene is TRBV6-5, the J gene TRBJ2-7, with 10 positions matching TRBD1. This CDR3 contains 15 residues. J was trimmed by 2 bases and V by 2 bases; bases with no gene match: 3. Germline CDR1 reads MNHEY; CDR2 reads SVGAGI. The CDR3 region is CASSYRGQGTYEQYF. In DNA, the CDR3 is TGTGCCAGCAGTTACAGGGGACAGGGGACCTACGAGCAGTACTTC.